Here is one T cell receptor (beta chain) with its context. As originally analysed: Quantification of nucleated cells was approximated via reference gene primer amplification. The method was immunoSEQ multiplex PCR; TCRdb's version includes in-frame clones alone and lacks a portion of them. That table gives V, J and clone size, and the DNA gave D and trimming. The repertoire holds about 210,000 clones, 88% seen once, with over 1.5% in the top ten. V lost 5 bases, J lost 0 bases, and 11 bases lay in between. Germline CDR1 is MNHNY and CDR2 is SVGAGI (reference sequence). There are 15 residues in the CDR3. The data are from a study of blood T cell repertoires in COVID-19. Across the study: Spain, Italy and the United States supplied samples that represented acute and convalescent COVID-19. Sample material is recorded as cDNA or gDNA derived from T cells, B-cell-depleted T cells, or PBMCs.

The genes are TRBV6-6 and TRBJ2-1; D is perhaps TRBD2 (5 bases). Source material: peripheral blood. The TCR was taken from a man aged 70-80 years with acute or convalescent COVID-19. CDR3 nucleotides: TGTGCCAGCAGTCAAATAGCGAGCTCCTACAATGAGCAGTTCTTC. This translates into CASSQIASSYNEQFF.